The 2 T cell receptor beta chains given below trace back to one sample, sequenced in a study of cytomegalovirus exposure and HLA in healthy donors. The study ran its PCR with 60 Vbeta and 13 Jbeta primers. The method was immunoSEQ multiplex PCR; TCRdb's version includes in-frame clones alone and lacks a portion of them. Altogether some 200,000 clones are present, about 85% being singletons, with the ten largest covering 3.8%. The sequenced sample was PBMCs. The receptors were gathered from a man in his forties or fifties in good health and CMV-seronegative.

The rearrangement links TRBV10-2 to TRBJ2-7; tentatively, D is TRBD1 (6 bases). The CDR3 contains 12 residues. V shed 4 bases and J shed 5 bases, with 9 bases lying between them. Germline V CDR1 and CDR2: WSHSY, SAAADI. For the CDR3, the DNA is TGCGCCAGCAGTGTGGCAGGGGACGAGCAGTACTTC. As protein: CASSVAGDEQYF.

A remark on this clone: At one end the junction does not follow the germline gene, possibly because of a read error. The chain uses TRBV7-9 and TRBJ2-1; TRBD2 aligns across 10 bases. The length of the CDR3 is 17 residues. Per the germline V gene, CDR1 is SEHNR and CDR2 is FQNEAQ (reference sequence). The CDR3 bases are TGTTCCAGCAGCTTAGCGCGCCCAGCGGGGGGGTACGATGAGCAGTTCTTC. Translation: CSSSLARPAGGYDEQFF.